Included here is one T cell receptor (beta chain) sequence, with context. What it recognizes is unknown. The method was immunoSEQ multiplex PCR; TCRdb's version includes in-frame clones alone and lacks a portion of them. The repertoire has tens of thousands of clones, about 85% of them found once; the top ten carry under 25%. CDR3 length: 15 residues. CDR1 is SGDLS and CDR2 is YYNGEE in the germline V gene. Trimming took off 0 bases at V and 0 bases at J, with 10 bases between the two ends. The sample comes from a study of OX40 agonist ivuxolimab in advanced cancers. Study information: An agonistic human IgG2 monoclonal antibody against OX40 (CD134) was given. The study, taken as a whole, reports: Antigen specificity of clonally expanded peripheral T cells was not established. Clonal expansion was among the lowest in partial responders at 0.1-3.0 mg/kg, especially CD8+. Some patients who did not respond also had low normalized T-cell clonal expansion.

Sample: CD4+ or CD8+ T cells sorted from blood, taken in a trial of the OX40 agonist ivuxolimab. The chain uses TRBV9 and TRBJ2-7; a possible D gene is TRBD1 (5 bases). This TCR came from an adult with an advanced solid tumor such as melanoma, head and neck, liver or kidney cancer. The CDR3 reads CASSVGVDSSYEQYF. DNA of the CDR3: TGTGCCAGCAGCGTAGGGGTAGACAGCTCCTACGAGCAGTACTTC.